Below, one TCR beta chain is given with its context. This sample is part of a study of OX40 agonist ivuxolimab in advanced cancers. Profiling relied on immunoSEQ multiplex PCR, and the TCRdb table lists in-frame clones only, not all of them. The sample has some 80,000 clones, 92% seen once. Sample: CD4+ or CD8+ T cells sorted from blood, taken in a trial of the OX40 agonist ivuxolimab. The receptor's source is an adult with an advanced solid tumor such as melanoma, head and neck, liver or kidney cancer.

CDR3: CANAGQGVYGYTF. CDR3 DNA: TGTGCCAATGCCGGACAGGGGGTTTATGGCTACACCTTC. The gene calls are TRBV2 and TRBJ1-2, with 10 nucleotides matching TRBD1. The CDR3 spans 13 residues. J gave up 5 bases and V 10 bases, and 7 bases lay outside the gene matches. Germline lookup yields CDR1 SNHLY and CDR2 FYNNEI.